Following are 29 T cell receptor beta chains from one sample sequenced in a study of cytomegalovirus exposure and HLA in healthy donors (dated by TCRdb to about 2017). The library was obtained by the immunoSEQ multiplex PCR assay. For the multiplex PCR, a mixture combining 60 forward primers for TCR Vbeta segments and 13 reverse primers for TCR Jbeta segments was used. TCRdb's version of the immuneACCESS table is confined to in-frame rearrangements and falls short of the full clone set. An unresolved V gene accounts for under half of the shortfall where checked; the remainder is of unknown origin. This sample holds around 140,000 clones; more than 8% were observed only once. 1.8% of the sample goes to the ten largest clones. The sequenced sample was PBMCs. The receptor set was obtained from a man over 45 in good health and CMV-seronegative.

The chain recombines TRBV5-1 with TRBJ1-1; TRBD1 aligns across 9 bases. The CDR3 is 15 amino acids. J was trimmed by 5 bases and V by 4 bases; bases with no gene match: 9. Germline V CDR1 and CDR2: SGHRS, YFSETQ. CDR3 sequence (DNA): TGCGCCAGCAGCAGCGACAGGGGGATTGGAACTGAAGCTTTCTTT. Residues: CASSSDRGIGTEAFF.

This chain joins TRBV6-1 and TRBJ1-1; 7 nucleotides align to TRBD1. The germline CDR1 and CDR2 sequences are MNHNS and SASEGT. V shed 2 bases and J 4 bases; nucleotides not matched to a gene: 10. CDR3 length: 16 amino acids. The CDR3 DNA sequence: TGTGCCAGCAGTGAACGACAGGGTAGGCCCCCCACTGAAGCTTTCTTT. Translation gives CASSERQGRPPTEAFF.

CDR3 nucleotides: TGCGCCAGCAGCGGACCCGGGACTAGCGGTTCCGAGCAGTTCTTC. It is translated as CASSGPGTSGSEQFF. This chain links TRBV5-1 with TRBJ2-1; 11 bases are a match to TRBD2. Germline loops: CDR1 SGHRS, CDR2 YFSETQ. CDR3 length: 15 residues. J was trimmed by 10 bases and V by 4 bases; bases with no gene match: 10.

V is TRBV5-1 and J is TRBJ2-7; the match to TRBD1 covers 7 bases. Germline loops: CDR1 SGHRS, CDR2 YFSETQ. The CDR3 has 13 residues. V shed 4 bases, J shed 2 bases, and the junction held 3 bases outside the gene matches. The CDR3: CASSHDRAYEQYF. CDR3 nucleotides: TGCGCCAGCAGCCACGACAGGGCCTACGAGCAGTACTTC.

This chain uses TRBV2 with TRBJ2-7; 9 nucleotides agree with TRBD1. Germline CDR1 SNHLY, CDR2 FYNNEI. With 6 bases clipped from V and 3 bases from J, the junction kept 3 bases outside the gene matches. The CDR3 contains 13 residues. The CDR3 bases are TGTGCCAGCAGGCCGGGACAGGGCTACGAGCAGTACTTC. Residues: CASRPGQGYEQYF.

The V call is TRBV29-1, the J call TRBJ1-2, with a possible D match to TRBD1 (5 bases). Trimming took 4 bases from V and 3 from J, leaving 12 bases between them. The CDR3 has 13 residues. Germline V gene data show CDR1 as SQVTM and CDR2 as ANQGSEA. CDR3 residues: CSVAGEAYYGYTF. DNA of the CDR3: TGCAGCGTTGCGGGGGAGGCATACTATGGCTACACCTTC.

The V gene is TRBV7-9, the J gene TRBJ2-3; 8 nucleotides agree with TRBD2. The CDR3 is made up of 14 amino acids. The trim removed 5 bases at V and 1 base at J, leaving 2 bases unmatched. Germline V CDR1 and CDR2: SEHNR, FQNEAQ (reference sequence). The CDR3 region has the DNA TGTGCCAGCAGCGCTAGCGGGCGCACAGATACGCAGTATTTT. It yields the protein CASSASGRTDTQYF.

This clone was detected only a few times. This chain links TRBV11-2 with TRBJ1-5; TRBD1 might be the D (6 bases). Germline V CDR1 and CDR2: SGHAT, FQNNGV. The CDR3 has 16 residues. The V and J ends lost 3 bases and 2 bases respectively, with 14 bases between them. The CDR3 is CASSLGAARGNQPQHF. CDR3 bases: TGTGCCAGCAGCTTGGGGGCGGCCCGAGGCAATCAGCCCCAGCATTTT. Combining the CDR3 with reference TRBV11-2 and TRBJ1-5 gives the whole variable domain EAGVAQSPRYKIIEKRQSVAFWCNPISGHATLYWYQQILGQGPKLLIQFQNNGVVDDSQLPKDRFSAERLKGVDSTLKIQPAKLEDSAVYLCASSLGAARGNQPQHFGDGTRLSIL.

This chain connects TRBV5-1 to TRBJ1-6; 8 nucleotides agree with TRBD1. In germline, CDR1 is SGHRS, CDR2 YFSETQ. After removal of 4 bases from V and 3 bases from J, the junction contained 3 bases not matched to a gene. This CDR3 contains 15 residues. The DNA of the CDR3 is TGCGCCAGCAGCCCTGACAGGGGCTATAATTCACCCCTCCACTTT. Translation gives CASSPDRGYNSPLHF.

The table lists this clone with a few counts. This rearrangement joins TRBV28 to TRBJ1-2; D perhaps matches TRBD1 (6 bases). The V gene lost 6 bases and the J gene lost 4 bases, with 21 bases spanning the gap. CDR1 and CDR2 from the germline V gene are MDHEN and SYDVKM. The CDR3 is 16 residues long. The chain's CDR3 is CASRARGGPGPYGYTF. The CDR3 DNA reads as TGTGCCAGCAGAGCCCGGGGGGGCCCAGGTCCCTATGGCTACACCTTC.

The chain combines TRBV4-1 with TRBJ2-2; TRBD2 agrees at 10 bases. Unmatched junction bases numbered 7, after V lost 6 bases and J lost 6 bases. In germline, CDR1 is MGHRA, CDR2 YSYEKL. The CDR3 spans 15 residues. CDR3 protein: CASSQSGGAAGELFF. The CDR3 region has the DNA TGCGCCAGCAGTCAAAGCGGGGGGGCTGCCGGGGAGCTGTTTTTT.

This CDR3 reads CASSLGLAQYNEQFF. The DNA of the CDR3 is TGCGCCAGCAGCTTGGGGCTAGCGCAGTACAATGAGCAGTTCTTC. The chain carries TRBV5-1 and TRBJ2-1; weak D call: TRBD2 (6 bases). Germline lookup yields CDR1 SGHRS and CDR2 YFSETQ. V was shortened by 0 bases and J by 4 bases, with 11 bases between the two germline ends. This CDR3 region has 15 residues.

This clone was counted between two and nine times. The chain is built from TRBV5-1 and TRBJ2-5; TRBD1 agrees at 8 bases. Trimming took 7 bases from V and 5 from J; bases not matched to a gene: 7. Germline V CDR1 and CDR2: SGHRS, YFSETQ. The CDR3 spans 13 residues. CDR3 sequence reads: CASRDRPEETQYF. In nucleotides, the CDR3 is TGCGCCAGCCGGGACAGGCCCGAGGAGACCCAGTACTTC.

The chain links TRBV5-4 to TRBJ1-2, with a possible D match to TRBD1 (5 bases). V lost 0 bases, J lost 2 bases, and 8 bases lay in between. Germline CDR1 and CDR2: SGHNT and YYREEE (reference sequence). CDR3 length equals 14 residues. Here the CDR3 DNA reads TGTGCCAGCAGCTTGGGGGGGAGGAACTATGGCTACACCTTC. It specifies CASSLGGRNYGYTF. Looking up the rest from reference TRBV5-4 and TRBJ1-2 gives the full variable domain: ETGVTQSPTHLIKTRGQQVTLRCSSQSGHNTVSWYQQALGQGPQFIFQYYREEENGRGNFPPRFSGLQFPNYSSELNVNALELDDSALYLCASSLGGRNYGYTFGSGTRLTVV.

This rearrangement joins TRBV28 to TRBJ2-3; 8 bases are a match to TRBD2. In germline, CDR1 is MDHEN, CDR2 SYDVKM. The CDR3 extends over 15 amino acids. The ends lost 6 bases at V and 1 base at J; junction bases unmatched: 6. Here the CDR3 reads CASSRTSGRTDTQYF. The CDR3 coding sequence is TGTGCCAGCAGCCGCACTAGCGGCCGCACAGATACGCAGTATTTT. Complete variable domain (other parts from reference TRBV28 and TRBJ2-3): DVKVTQSSRYLVKRTGEKVFLECVQDMDHENMFWYRQDPGLGLRLIYFSYDVKMKEKGDIPEGYSVSREKKERFSLILESASTNQTSMYLCASSRTSGRTDTQYFGPGTRLTVL.

This chain connects TRBV5-4 to TRBJ2-5; D is uncertain. In germline, CDR1 is SGHNT, CDR2 YYREEE (reference sequence). CDR3 length: 14 amino acids. Trimming shortened V by 0 bases and J by 3 bases, and 9 bases separated the two germline ends. DNA of the CDR3: TGTGCCAGCAGCTTGGACCTAGGAAAAGAGACCCAGTACTTC. Residues: CASSLDLGKETQYF. The full variable domain, completed using reference TRBV5-4 and TRBJ2-5, is ETGVTQSPTHLIKTRGQQVTLRCSSQSGHNTVSWYQQALGQGPQFIFQYYREEENGRGNFPPRFSGLQFPNYSSELNVNALELDDSALYLCASSLDLGKETQYFGPGTRLLVL.

The table lists this clone with a few counts. This sequence joins TRBV19 and TRBJ1-4, with D unclear. In germline, CDR1 is LNHDA, CDR2 SQIVND (reference sequence). Trimming removed 4 bases from V and 7 bases from J, with 19 bases in between. The CDR3 length is 16 residues. The CDR3 DNA follows: TGTGCCAGTAGTACCCGGCCATTCGAGGAGTCTGAAAAACTGTTTTTT. It is translated as CASSTRPFEESEKLFF.

V usage is TRBV6-5 and J usage is TRBJ1-1, with D hard to call. Trimming took off 7 bases at V and 5 bases at J, with 17 bases between the two ends. Germline lookup yields CDR1 MNHEY and CDR2 SVGAGI. The CDR3 covers 14 residues. The CDR3 DNA reads as TGTGCCAGCATCCTCGAGGGATCATCGACTGAAGCTTTCTTT. This encodes CASILEGSSTEAFF.

This clone was counted a few times. This chain connects TRBV6-1 to TRBJ1-1; 7 bases agree with TRBD1. There are 15 residues in the CDR3. Looked up from germline, CDR1 is MNHNS and CDR2 is SASEGT. The trim removed 4 bases at V and 1 base at J, leaving 6 bases unmatched. CDR3 bases: TGTGCCAGCAGTGTTTTGTGGACAGGGAACACTGAAGCTTTCTTT. It encodes CASSVLWTGNTEAFF.

This clone turned up a few times. The V call is TRBV6-1, the J call TRBJ2-5; perhaps TRBD2 as D (6 bases). V was trimmed by 4 bases and J by 1 base, leaving 13 bases between them. Germline values: CDR1 MNHNS, CDR2 SASEGT. This CDR3 comprises 15 residues. CDR3 bases: TGTGCCAGCAGTGCTGCGGCTAGCGTCCAAGAGACCCAGTACTTC. Its translation: CASSAAASVQETQYF.

This clone was counted a few times. This rearrangement joins TRBV6-1 to TRBJ1-5; D gene ambiguous. The V gene's germline CDR1 is MNHNS and CDR2 SASEGT. With 3 bases removed from V and 11 bases from J, the gap between germline ends came to 14 bases. The CDR3 length is 13 residues. The CDR3 loop is CASSEYNDSAQHF. CDR3 sequence (DNA): TGTGCCAGCAGTGAGTATAACGACTCGGCCCAGCATTTT.

This chain links TRBV29-1 with TRBJ2-1; 8 nucleotides match TRBD1. CDR1 SQVTM and CDR2 ANQGSEA come from the germline V gene. This CDR3 is built from 13 residues. The ends lost 2 bases at V and 8 bases at J; junction bases unmatched: 5. This CDR3 is CSVERGQGDEQFF. For the CDR3, the DNA is TGCAGCGTTGAACGAGGACAGGGAGATGAGCAGTTCTTC.

The chain combines TRBV5-1 with TRBJ2-2; 9 nucleotides agree with TRBD1. Germline V CDR1 and CDR2: SGHRS, YFSETQ. J gave up 0 bases and V 0 bases, and 6 bases lay outside the gene matches. There are 18 residues in the CDR3. CDR3 in DNA: TGCGCCAGCAGCTTGGCCGGCGGGACAGGGTCGAACACCGGGGAGCTGTTTTTT. Translated, it gives CASSLAGGTGSNTGELFF.

The V call is TRBV11-3, the J call TRBJ2-1; D remains unclear. Trimming shortened V by 5 bases and J by 3 bases, and 11 bases separated the two germline ends. CDR1 SGHNT and CDR2 YENEEA come from the germline V gene. The CDR3 consists of 14 residues. The CDR3 loop is CASSRGSLYNEQFF. The CDR3 nucleotides are TGTGCCAGCAGCCGCGGCAGCCTCTACAATGAGCAGTTCTTC.

Concerning this clone: At one end the junction does not follow the germline gene, possibly because of a read error. V and J are TRBV5-6 and TRBJ2-1; 8 bases fit TRBD2. The length of the CDR3 is 15 residues. Germline V gives CDR1 SGHDT, CDR2 YYEEEE. The CDR3 sequence is CASNLGWRGDNEQFF. The CDR3 DNA reads TGTGCCAGCAACTTGGGGTGGCGGGGGGATAATGAGCAGTTCTTC. Supplemented by reference TRBV5-6 and TRBJ2-1, the full variable domain reads DAGVTQSPTHLIKTRGQQVTLRCSPKSGHDTVSWYQQALGQGPQFIFQYYEEEERQRGNFPDRFSGHQFPNYSSELNVNALLLGDSALYLCASNLGWRGDNEQFFGPGTRLTVL.

This clone has just a few counts. This chain uses TRBV2 with TRBJ2-3; 9 nucleotides agree with TRBD2. CDR1 is SNHLY and CDR2 is FYNNEI in the germline V gene. CDR3 size: 15 residues. V lost 6 bases, J lost 5 bases, and 9 bases stayed unmatched. This CDR3 reads CASSFSTSGQDTQYF. The CDR3 DNA reads as TGTGCCAGCAGCTTTTCCACTAGCGGGCAAGATACGCAGTATTTT. The whole variable domain, filled in from reference TRBV2 and TRBJ2-3, reads EPEVTQTPSHQVTQMGQEVILRCVPISNHLYFYWYRQILGQKVEFLVSFYNNEISEKSEIFDDQFSVERPDGSNFTLKIRSTKLEDSAMYFCASSFSTSGQDTQYFGPGTRLTVL.

The table lists this clone with many counts. The chain recombines TRBV4-2 with TRBJ2-2; no firm D call. The CDR3 is 15 amino acids. CDR1 is LGHNA and CDR2 is YNFKEQ in the germline V gene. Between the trimmed V and J ends, which lost 1 base and 7 bases, there was a span of 13 bases. The CDR3 here is CASSQVAPTSGELFF. CDR3 coding DNA: TGTGCCAGCAGCCAAGTCGCCCCAACGAGCGGGGAGCTGTTTTTT.

For this clone: Other nucleotide sequences in the sample specify the same CDR3. In DNA, the CDR3 is TGCGCCAGCAGCTTACAGGGACCCACAGATACGCAGTATTTT. Protein product: CASSLQGPTDTQYF. The chain links TRBV5-1 to TRBJ2-3; D is perhaps TRBD1 (6 bases). V was clipped by 2 bases and J by 2 bases, with 9 bases between them. Germline V gene data show CDR1 as SGHRS and CDR2 as YFSETQ. The CDR3 is 14 amino acids.

The chain couples TRBV6-1 to TRBJ2-3, with D maybe TRBD2 (5 bases). Trimming took 5 bases from V and 3 from J, leaving 12 bases between them. CDR3 length equals 14 residues. Germline lookup yields CDR1 MNHNS and CDR2 SASEGT. CDR3 sequence reads: CASSRGERTDTQYF. DNA for the CDR3: TGTGCCAGCAGTCGGGGTGAGAGGACAGATACGCAGTATTTT.